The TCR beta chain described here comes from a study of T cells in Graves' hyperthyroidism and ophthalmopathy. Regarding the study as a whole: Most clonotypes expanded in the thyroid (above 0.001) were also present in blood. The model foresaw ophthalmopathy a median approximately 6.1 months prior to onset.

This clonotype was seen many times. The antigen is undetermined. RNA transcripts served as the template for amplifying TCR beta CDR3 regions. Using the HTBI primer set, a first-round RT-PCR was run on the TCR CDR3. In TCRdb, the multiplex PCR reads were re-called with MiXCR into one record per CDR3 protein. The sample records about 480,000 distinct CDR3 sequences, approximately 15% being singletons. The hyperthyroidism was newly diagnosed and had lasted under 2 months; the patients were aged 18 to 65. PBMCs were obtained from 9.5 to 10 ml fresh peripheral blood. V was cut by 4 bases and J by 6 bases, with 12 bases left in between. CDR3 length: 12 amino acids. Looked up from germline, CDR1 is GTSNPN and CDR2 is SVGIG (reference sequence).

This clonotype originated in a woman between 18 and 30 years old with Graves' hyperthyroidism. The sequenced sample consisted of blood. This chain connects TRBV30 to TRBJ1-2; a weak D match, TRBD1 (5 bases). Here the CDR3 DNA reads TGTGCCTGGAAACGGGGCGATAATGGCTACACCTTC. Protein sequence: CAWKRGDNGYTF. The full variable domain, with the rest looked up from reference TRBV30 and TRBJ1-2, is SQTIHQWPATLVQPVGSPLSLECTVEGTSNPNLYWYRQAAGRGLQLLFYSVGIGQISSEVPQNLSASRPQDRQFILSSKKLLLSDSGFYLCAWKRGDNGYTFGSGTRLTVV.